The next 2 T cell receptor beta chains were all read from a single sample in a study of PD-1 blockade in classical Hodgkin lymphoma. Method: immunoSEQ multiplex PCR; TCRdb's copy keeps in-frame clones and lacks some. This repertoire shows tens of thousands of clones, over 70% found once; its top ten account for about 19%. Sample time point: cycle 4 day 1 (C4D1), after more than 5 weeks of nivolumab. Each patient experienced a relapse that followed autologous stem cell transplantation, and brentuximab vedotin exposure varied. The source was peripheral blood mononuclear cells (PBMCs), collected before the fourth cycle of nivolumab. These receptors originate from a human donor with classical Hodgkin lymphoma.

This chain uses TRBV30 with TRBJ1-1; a weak D match, TRBD1 (6 bases). CDR1 is GTSNPN and CDR2 is SVGIG in the germline V gene (reference sequence). The CDR3 extends over 15 amino acids. The V end was cut by 2 bases, the J end by 2 bases, with 15 bases between. The CDR3 here is CAWSPPTGRNTEAFF. The CDR3 DNA reads TGTGCCTGGAGTCCACCGACAGGACGCAACACTGAAGCTTTCTTT. The whole variable domain, remainder taken from reference TRBV30 and TRBJ1-1, is SQTIHQWPATLVQPVGSPLSLECTVEGTSNPNLYWYRQAAGRGLQLLFYSVGIGQISSEVPQNLSASRPQDRQFILSSKKLLLSDSGFYLCAWSPPTGRNTEAFFGQGTRLTVV.

The chain combines TRBV6-5 with TRBJ1-1; the D is unclear. V shed 6 bases and J shed 1 base, with 12 bases lying between them. The CDR3 is made up of 14 amino acids. Germline CDR1 reads MNHEY; CDR2 reads SVGAGI. In DNA form, the CDR3 reads TGTGCCAGCAGCCTCGGACCGGCGAACACTGAAGCTTTCTTT. Protein product: CASSLGPANTEAFF.